This is a list of T cell receptor beta chains from one sample in a study of blood T cell repertoires in COVID-19. Here immunoSEQ multiplex PCR was the method, and the copy in TCRdb shows in-frame clones only, minus some. The table lists 90,000 to 100,000 clones, more than 65% of them singletons. Input material: peripheral blood. The receptors stem from a man in his sixties with acute or convalescent COVID-19. CDR3s include the opening cysteine and the closing phenylalanine or tryptophan. A D gene is named only where the DNA matches it firmly. Expanded clones get a size class; other rows say once, few or many, or leave the size out.

TRBJ2-5	TRBV7-2	NA	NA	CASSFRRSSQETQYF	TGTGCCAGCAGCTTCCGCAGGTCCTCTCAAGAGACCCAGTACTTC
TRBJ1-4	TRBV2	NA	TRBD1	CANRDSLNEKLFF	TGTGCCAACAGGGACAGCCTTAATGAAAAACTGTTTTTT
TRBJ2-7	TRBV13	NA	NA	CASSTRRAGEQYF	TGTGCCAGCAGCACCAGGAGGGCGGGCGAGCAGTACTTC
TRBJ1-1	TRBV6-5	NA	NA	CASSYRTPRGNTEAFF	TGTGCCAGCAGTTACAGGACACCCAGGGGGAACACTGAAGCTTTCTTT
TRBJ1-1	TRBV15	few	TRBD1	CATSRAGGGAEAFF	TGTGCCACCAGCAGAGCGGGAGGGGGCGCTGAAGCTTTCTTT
TRBJ2-3	TRBV19	NA	NA	CASSIGRSEQDTQYF	TGTGCCAGTAGTATTGGCCGCTCTGAACAGGATACGCAGTATTTT
TRBJ1-4	TRBV19	NA	TRBD1	CASSQGDEKLFF	TGTGCCTCCTCCCAGGGGGATGAAAAACTGTTTTTT
TRBJ2-1	TRBV19	NA	TRBD2	CASSIRLAGYNEQFF	TGTGCCAGTAGTATAAGGCTAGCGGGGTACAATGAGCAGTTCTTC
TRBJ2-3	TRBV10-3	NA	NA	CAIGKGQSTDTQYF	TGTGCCATCGGGAAGGGGCAGAGCACAGATACGCAGTATTTT
TRBJ2-2	TRBV9	NA	NA	CASSVVEGGELFF	TGTGCCAGCAGCGTAGTCGAGGGCGGGGAGCTGTTTTTT
TRBJ2-7	TRBV6-1	NA	NA	CASSERDPYEQYF	TGTGCCAGCAGTGAACGGGATCCCTACGAGCAGTACTTC
TRBJ2-1	TRBV27	few	NA	CASSPNGWASYNEQFF	TGTGCCAGCAGCCCGAACGGATGGGCCTCCTACAATGAGCAGTTCTTC
TRBJ1-5	TRBV9	NA	NA	CASSARGDTQPQHF	TGTGCCAGCAGCGCCCGGGGGGATACTCAGCCCCAGCATTTT
TRBJ2-2	TRBV9	NA	TRBD1	CASSVGTGENTGELFF	TGTGCCAGCAGCGTCGGGACAGGGGAGAACACCGGGGAGCTGTTTTTT
TRBJ1-1	TRBV7-2	NA	NA	CASSSTGNTEAFF	TGTGCCAGCAGCTCGACGGGGAACACTGAAGCTTTCTTT
TRBJ2-3	TRBV5-4	NA	TRBD2	CASSTSIWTSGGRTDTQYF	TGTGCCAGCAGCACCTCGATTTGGACTAGCGGGGGCCGCACAGATACGCAGTATTTT
TRBJ2-1	TRBV7-2	NA	TRBD1	CASSLGTGGVNEQFF	TGTGCCAGCAGCTTGGGGACAGGGGGAGTCAATGAGCAGTTCTTC
TRBJ1-1	TRBV3-1/TRBV3-2	few	NA	CASSQGQEAFF	TGTGCCAGCAGCCAAGGACAGGAAGCTTTCTTT
TRBJ1-1	TRBV28	NA	NA	CASSLYGGNTEAFF	TGTGCCAGCAGTTTATACGGGGGGAACACTGAAGCTTTCTTT
TRBJ2-7	TRBV6-2/TRBV6-3	large	NA	CASSYTAGEQYF	TGTGCCAGCAGTTACACGGCAGGCGAGCAGTACTTC
TRBJ1-1	TRBV7-9	NA	TRBD1	CASSLGTGGTMNTEAFF	TGTGCCAGCAGCTTAGGAACAGGGGGAACGATGAACACTGAAGCTTTCTTT
TRBJ1-2	TRBV25-1	NA	TRBD1	CASSERGQGVNGYTF	TGTGCCAGCAGTGAGAGGGGACAGGGGGTGAATGGCTACACCTTC
TRBJ1-5	TRBV25-1	NA	TRBD1	CASSESGQGTYNQPQHF	TGTGCCAGCAGTGAATCAGGACAGGGGACCTACAATCAGCCCCAGCATTTT
TRBJ1-2	TRBV7-2	NA	NA	CASSPAGVRGVKYGYTF	TGTGCCAGCAGCCCGGCGGGGGTCAGAGGGGTTAAGTATGGCTACACCTTC
TRBJ1-5	TRBV2	NA	TRBD1	CASSQTGTDGQPQHF	TGTGCCAGCAGTCAAACCGGGACAGATGGTCAGCCCCAGCATTTT
TRBJ2-7	TRBV7-2	NA	NA	CASSLALVGGEQYF	TGTGCCAGCAGCTTAGCGTTGGTGGGAGGCGAGCAGTACTTC
TRBJ2-2	TRBV21-1	NA	NA	CASSKVGRGRISNTGELFF	TGTGCCAGCAGCAAAGTGGGCAGGGGGCGCATTTCGAACACCGGGGAGCTGTTTTTT
TRBJ2-2	TRBV18	NA	TRBD2	CASSPPGGTNTGELFF	TGTGCCAGCTCACCACCGGGAGGGACGAACACCGGGGAGCTGTTTTTT
TRBJ2-5	TRBV2	NA	NA	CASSEWVGQETQYF	TGTGCCAGCAGTGAATGGGTCGGGCAAGAGACCCAGTACTTC
TRBJ1-5	TRBV7-2	NA	NA	CASSTQGPGNQPQHF	TGTGCCAGCAGCACGCAGGGGCCCGGCAATCAGCCCCAGCATTTT
TRBJ1-2	TRBV30	NA	TRBD1	CAWSVTGDGYTF	TGTGCCTGGAGTGTTACAGGGGATGGCTACACCTTC
TRBJ2-2	TRBV29-1	NA	NA	CSVGSGNGELFF	TGCAGCGTTGGATCGGGAAACGGGGAGCTGTTTTTT
TRBJ2-2	TRBV28	NA	TRBD2	CASSPQRGRGTGELFF	TGTGCCAGCAGTCCACAGCGGGGGCGGGGCACCGGGGAGCTGTTTTTT
TRBJ2-3	TRBV3-1/TRBV3-2	NA	NA	CASSQVAMGARRTDTQYF	TGTGCCAGCAGCCAAGTTGCAATGGGAGCGCGACGCACAGATACGCAGTATTTT
TRBJ1-5	TRBV6-5	NA	TRBD1	CASSTGQARNQPQHF	TGTGCCAGCAGTACCGGACAGGCCCGCAATCAGCCCCAGCATTTT
TRBJ1-1	TRBV5-8	once	NA	CASTSRWTEAFF	TGTGCCAGCACTTCTAGGTGGACTGAAGCTTTCTTT
TRBJ2-1	TRBV7-8	NA	TRBD2	CASSQGSGGYNEQFF	TGTGCCAGCAGCCAAGGGTCGGGGGGGTACAATGAGCAGTTCTTC
TRBJ2-1	TRBV19	NA	TRBD1	CASSVGQGVGEQFF	TGTGCCAGTAGTGTAGGACAGGGGGTGGGTGAGCAGTTCTTC
TRBJ1-4	TRBV19	NA	NA	CASSIVQFLGTNEKLFF	TGTGCCAGTAGTATCGTACAGTTCCTTGGGACTAATGAAAAACTGTTTTTT
TRBJ1-1	TRBV7-9	NA	NA	CASSFRSQGTEAFF	TGTGCCAGCAGCTTTCGGTCCCAGGGCACTGAAGCTTTCTTT
TRBJ2-5	TRBV5-1	once	NA	CASSLAATVQETQYF	TGCGCCAGCAGCTTGGCCGCAACAGTACAAGAGACCCAGTACTTC
TRBJ1-6	TRBV27	NA	TRBD1	CASSIWTGQNSPLHF	TGTGCCAGCAGTATATGGACAGGGCAAAATTCACCCCTCCACTTT
TRBJ2-3	TRBV7-8	NA	TRBD2	CASSSLSGGRGTDTQYF	TGTGCCAGCAGCTCGCTAAGCGGGGGGCGGGGCACAGATACGCAGTATTTT
TRBJ1-5	TRBV15	NA	TRBD1	CATSRDFETGGRNQPQHF	TGTGCCACCAGCAGAGATTTTGAGACAGGGGGCCGAAATCAGCCCCAGCATTTT
TRBJ2-2	TRBV4-2	NA	NA	CASSQDLNTGELFF	TGTGCCAGCAGCCAAGATCTAAACACCGGGGAGCTGTTTTTT
TRBJ2-3	TRBV5-6	NA	TRBD2	CASSVRGVGTDTQYF	TGTGCCAGCAGCGTTCGGGGGGTAGGTACAGATACGCAGTATTTT
TRBJ1-2	TRBV30	NA	NA	CAWSPVIGYTF	TGTGCCTGGAGTCCAGTAATAGGCTACACCTTC
TRBJ1-2	TRBV5-8	NA	TRBD1	CASSSGQGSYGYTF	TGTGCCAGCAGCTCAGGACAGGGGAGTTATGGCTACACCTTC
TRBJ1-5	TRBV9	few	NA	CASSGGYSNQPQHF	TGTGCCAGCAGCGGCGGCTATAGCAATCAGCCCCAGCATTTT
TRBJ1-2	TRBV28	NA	NA	CASSPGGANYGYTF	TGTGCCAGCAGCCCCGGGGGGGCTAACTATGGCTACACCTTC
TRBJ1-1	TRBV7-2	once	TRBD1	CASSRDRGRLEGNTEAFF	TGTGCCAGCAGCCGGGACAGGGGGCGCCTTGAAGGGAACACTGAAGCTTTCTTT
TRBJ1-6	TRBV4-2	NA	TRBD1	CASSQTGGDRYF	TGTGCCAGCAGCCAGACAGGGGGGGATCGATATTTT
TRBJ1-2	TRBV5-1	NA	TRBD1	CASSEGRTGDFFYGYTF	TGCGCCAGCAGCGAGGGGCGGACAGGGGACTTTTTCTATGGCTACACCTTC
TRBJ1-4	TRBV19	NA	NA	CASSLQGSGEKLFF	TGTGCCAGTAGTCTTCAGGGTTCTGGTGAAAAACTGTTTTTT
TRBJ2-1	TRBV15	NA	TRBD2	CATSSGSGSGKSSYNEQFF	TGTGCCACCAGCTCCGGGTCGGGGAGCGGGAAAAGCTCCTACAATGAGCAGTTCTTC
TRBJ2-3	TRBV7-2	NA	NA	CASSPTSTDTQYF	TGTGCCAGCAGTCCCACTAGCACAGATACGCAGTATTTT
TRBJ2-5	TRBV5-1	NA	TRBD1	CASHRTGEFKETQYF	TGCGCCAGCCATCGGACAGGGGAGTTTAAAGAGACCCAGTACTTC
TRBJ1-5	TRBV30	NA	NA	CAWSKQSNQPQHF	TGTGCCTGGAGTAAACAGAGCAATCAGCCCCAGCATTTT
TRBJ1-4	TRBV7-8	NA	NA	CASSFAGRPEKLFF	TGTGCCAGCAGCTTCGCGGGAAGGCCTGAAAAACTGTTTTTT
TRBJ2-1	TRBV6-5	NA	NA	CASTKHEGSYNEQFF	TGTGCCAGCACCAAACATGAGGGCTCCTACAATGAGCAGTTCTTC